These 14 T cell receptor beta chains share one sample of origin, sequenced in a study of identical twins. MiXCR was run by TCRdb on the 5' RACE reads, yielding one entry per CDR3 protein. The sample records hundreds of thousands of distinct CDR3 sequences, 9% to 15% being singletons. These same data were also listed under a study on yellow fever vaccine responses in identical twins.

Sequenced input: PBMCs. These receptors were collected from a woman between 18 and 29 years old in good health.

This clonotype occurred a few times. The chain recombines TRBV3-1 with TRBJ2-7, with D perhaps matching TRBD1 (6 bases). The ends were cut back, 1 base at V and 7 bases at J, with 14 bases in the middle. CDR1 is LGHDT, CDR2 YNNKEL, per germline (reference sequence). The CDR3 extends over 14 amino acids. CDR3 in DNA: TGTGCCAGCAGCCAAGTTACAGGGTCGCAAGAGCAGTACTTC. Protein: CASSQVTGSQEQYF.

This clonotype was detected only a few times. The CDR3 here is CSADRGQTEAFF. CDR3 nucleotides: TGCAGTGCTGACAGGGGGCAAACTGAAGCTTTCTTT. The rearrangement links TRBV20-1 to TRBJ1-1; 10 bases are a match to TRBD1. The germline V gene encodes CDR1 DFQATT and CDR2 SNEGSKA (reference sequence). V dropped 5 bases and J dropped 5; count of bases not matched to a gene: 2. The CDR3 is made up of 12 amino acids.

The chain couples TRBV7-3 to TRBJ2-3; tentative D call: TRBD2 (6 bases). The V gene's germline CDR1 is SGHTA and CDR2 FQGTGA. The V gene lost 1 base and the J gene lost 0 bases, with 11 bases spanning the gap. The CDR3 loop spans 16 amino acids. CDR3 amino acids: CASSLRPSASTDTQYF. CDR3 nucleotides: TGTGCCAGCAGCTTAAGGCCTAGCGCTAGCACAGATACGCAGTATTTT.

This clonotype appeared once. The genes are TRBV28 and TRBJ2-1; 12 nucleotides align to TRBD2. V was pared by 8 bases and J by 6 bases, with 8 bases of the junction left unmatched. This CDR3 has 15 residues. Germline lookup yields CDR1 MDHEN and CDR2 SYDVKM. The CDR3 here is CASGQLAGGFNEQFF. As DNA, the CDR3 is TGTGCCAGCGGGCAACTAGCGGGGGGATTCAATGAGCAGTTCTTC.

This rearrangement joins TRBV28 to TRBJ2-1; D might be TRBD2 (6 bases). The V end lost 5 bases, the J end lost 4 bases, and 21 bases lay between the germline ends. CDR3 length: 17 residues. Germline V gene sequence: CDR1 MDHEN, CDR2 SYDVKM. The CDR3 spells CASSPPLLANYYNEQFF. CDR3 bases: TGTGCCAGCAGTCCACCCCTGCTAGCGAACTATTACAATGAGCAGTTCTTC.

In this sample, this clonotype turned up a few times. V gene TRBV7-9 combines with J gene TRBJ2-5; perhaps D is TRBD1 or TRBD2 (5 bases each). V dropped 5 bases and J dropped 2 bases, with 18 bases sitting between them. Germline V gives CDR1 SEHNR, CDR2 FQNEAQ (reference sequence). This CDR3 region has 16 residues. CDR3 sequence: CASSRLPGTVQETQYF. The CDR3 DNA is TGTGCCAGCAGCAGACTACCAGGGACGGTTCAAGAGACCCAGTACTTC.

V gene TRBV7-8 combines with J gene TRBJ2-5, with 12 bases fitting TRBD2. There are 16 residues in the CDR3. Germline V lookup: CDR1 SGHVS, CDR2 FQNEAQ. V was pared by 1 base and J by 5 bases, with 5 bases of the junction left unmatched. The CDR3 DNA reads TGTGCCAGCAGCTTAGTGAGACTAGCGGGAGTTGAGACCCAGTACTTC. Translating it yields CASSLVRLAGVETQYF.

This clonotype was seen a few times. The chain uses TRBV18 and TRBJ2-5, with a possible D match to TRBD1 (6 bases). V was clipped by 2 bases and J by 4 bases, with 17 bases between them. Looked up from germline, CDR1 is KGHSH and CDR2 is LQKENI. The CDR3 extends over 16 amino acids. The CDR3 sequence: CASSPYVQGPGETQYF. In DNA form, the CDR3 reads TGTGCCAGCTCACCATACGTTCAGGGGCCTGGAGAGACCCAGTACTTC.

In DNA, the CDR3 is TGTGCCAGCACGGGACAGGGGATTTATGAGCAGTTCTTC. This translates into CASTGQGIYEQFF. The chain is built from TRBV2 and TRBJ2-1; 10 nucleotides align to TRBD1. The germline CDR1 and CDR2 sequences are SNHLY and FYNNEI. J lost 8 bases, V lost 7 bases, and 5 bases had no gene match. The CDR3 is 13 residues long. The full variable domain, completed using reference TRBV2 and TRBJ2-1, is EPEVTQTPSHQVTQMGQEVILRCVPISNHLYFYWYRQILGQKVEFLVSFYNNEISEKSEIFDDQFSVERPDGSNFTLKIRSTKLEDSAMYFCASTGQGIYEQFFGPGTRLTVL.

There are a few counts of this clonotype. As DNA, the CDR3 is TGCGCCAGCAGCTTGAGCCCGACTAGCGGAAGCACAGATACGCAGTATTTT. As protein: CASSLSPTSGSTDTQYF. The chain has TRBV5-1 and TRBJ2-3, with 9 bases aligning to TRBD2. Trimming took 1 base from V and 0 from J; bases not matched to a gene: 6. The CDR3 is 17 amino acids. Germline lookup yields CDR1 SGHRS and CDR2 YFSETQ.

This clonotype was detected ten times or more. CDR3 in amino acids: CASSQDPPPTNTEAFF. The CDR3 DNA reads TGCGCCAGCAGCCAAGATCCTCCACCCACGAACACTGAAGCTTTCTTT. The J gene is TRBJ1-1, the V gene TRBV4-1, with D unclear. This CDR3 region has 16 residues. V dropped 0 bases and J dropped 1 base, with 12 bases sitting between them. Germline assignment: CDR1 MGHRA and CDR2 YSYEKL.

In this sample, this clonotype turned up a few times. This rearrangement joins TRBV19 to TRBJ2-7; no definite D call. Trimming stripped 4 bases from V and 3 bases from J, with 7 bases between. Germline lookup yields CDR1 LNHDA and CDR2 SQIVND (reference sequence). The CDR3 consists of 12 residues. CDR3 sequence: CASSKPGYEQYF. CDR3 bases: TGTGCCAGTAGTAAGCCGGGCTACGAGCAGTACTTC.

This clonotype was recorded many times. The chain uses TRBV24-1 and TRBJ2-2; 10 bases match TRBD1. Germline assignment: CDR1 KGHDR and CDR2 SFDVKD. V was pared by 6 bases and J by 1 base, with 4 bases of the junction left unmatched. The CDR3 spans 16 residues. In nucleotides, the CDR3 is TGTGCCACCAGTTTAAGGGACAGGGGGAACACCGGGGAGCTGTTTTTT. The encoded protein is CATSLRDRGNTGELFF.

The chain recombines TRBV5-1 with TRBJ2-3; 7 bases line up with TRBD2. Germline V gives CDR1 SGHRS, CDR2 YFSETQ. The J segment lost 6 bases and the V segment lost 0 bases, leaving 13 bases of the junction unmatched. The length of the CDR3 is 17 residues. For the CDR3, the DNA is TGCGCCAGCAGCTTGGTAGCGTCTAGCGGTATGGTCGATACGCAGTATTTT. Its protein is CASSLVASSGMVDTQYF.